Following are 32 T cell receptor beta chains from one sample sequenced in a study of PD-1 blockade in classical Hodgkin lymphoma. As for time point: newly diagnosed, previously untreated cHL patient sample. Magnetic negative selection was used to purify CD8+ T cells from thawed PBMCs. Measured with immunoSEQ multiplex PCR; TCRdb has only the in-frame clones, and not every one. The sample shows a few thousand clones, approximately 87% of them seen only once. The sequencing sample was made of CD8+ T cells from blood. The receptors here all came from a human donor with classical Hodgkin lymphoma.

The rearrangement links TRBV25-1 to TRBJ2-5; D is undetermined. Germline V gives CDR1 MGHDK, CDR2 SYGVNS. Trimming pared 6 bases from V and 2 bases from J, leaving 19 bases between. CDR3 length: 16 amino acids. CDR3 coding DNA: TGTGCCAGCAGCTCAGACGGCCAGCCTAGGCAAGAGACCCAGTACTTC. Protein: CASSSDGQPRQETQYF. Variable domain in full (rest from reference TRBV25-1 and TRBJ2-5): EADIYQTPRYLVIGTGKKITLECSQTMGHDKMYWYQQDPGMELHLIHYSYGVNSTEKGDLSSESTVSRIRTEHFPLTLESARPSHTSQYLCASSSDGQPRQETQYFGPGTRLLVL.

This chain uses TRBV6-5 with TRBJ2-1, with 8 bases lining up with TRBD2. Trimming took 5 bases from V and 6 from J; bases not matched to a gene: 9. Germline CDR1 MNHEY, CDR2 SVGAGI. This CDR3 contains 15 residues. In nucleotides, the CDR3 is TGTGCCAGCAGTCCGCGGGAGGACGGGGGCAATGAGCAGTTCTTC. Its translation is CASSPREDGGNEQFF.

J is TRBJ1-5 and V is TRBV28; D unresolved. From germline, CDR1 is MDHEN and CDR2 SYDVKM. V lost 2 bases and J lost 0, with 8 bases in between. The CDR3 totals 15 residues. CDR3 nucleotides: TGTGCCAGCAGTTTAGCCAGGACTAGCAATCAGCCCCAGCATTTT. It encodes CASSLARTSNQPQHF. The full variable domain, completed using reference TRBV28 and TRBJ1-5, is DVKVTQSSRYLVKRTGEKVFLECVQDMDHENMFWYRQDPGLGLRLIYFSYDVKMKEKGDIPEGYSVSREKKERFSLILESASTNQTSMYLCASSLARTSNQPQHFGDGTRLSIL.

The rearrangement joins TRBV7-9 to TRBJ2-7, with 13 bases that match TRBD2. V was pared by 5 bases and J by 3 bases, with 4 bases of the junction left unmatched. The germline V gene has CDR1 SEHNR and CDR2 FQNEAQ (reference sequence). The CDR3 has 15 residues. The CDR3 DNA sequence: TGTGCCAGCAGCGCCTGGACTAGCGGGAGCTACGAGCAGTACTTC. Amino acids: CASSAWTSGSYEQYF.

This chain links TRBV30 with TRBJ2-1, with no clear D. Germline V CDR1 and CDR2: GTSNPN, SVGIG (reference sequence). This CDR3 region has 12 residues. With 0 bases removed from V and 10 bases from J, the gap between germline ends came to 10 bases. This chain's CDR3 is CAWSVARIEQFF. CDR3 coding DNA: TGTGCCTGGAGTGTTGCTAGGATAGAGCAGTTCTTC.

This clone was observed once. In DNA form, the CDR3 reads TGCGCCAGCAGCGGAGCAGGGGCCCGCAATCAGCCCCAGCATTTT. It is translated as CASSGAGARNQPQHF. The V and J genes are TRBV4-1 and TRBJ1-5; D may be TRBD1 (6 bases). V was clipped by 5 bases and J by 2 bases, with 13 bases between them. The CDR3 loop spans 15 amino acids. The V gene's germline CDR1 is MGHRA and CDR2 YSYEKL.

This CDR3 reads CASSPQGLTYNEQFF. The CDR3 bases are TGTGCCAGCAGCCCACAGGGACTAACTTACAATGAGCAGTTCTTC. V usage is TRBV27 and J usage is TRBJ2-1; possible D gene TRBD2, 7 bases. Per germline, CDR1 MNHEY and CDR2 SMNVEV (reference sequence). V was cut by 6 bases and J by 4 bases, with 16 bases left in between. CDR3 length equals 15 residues.

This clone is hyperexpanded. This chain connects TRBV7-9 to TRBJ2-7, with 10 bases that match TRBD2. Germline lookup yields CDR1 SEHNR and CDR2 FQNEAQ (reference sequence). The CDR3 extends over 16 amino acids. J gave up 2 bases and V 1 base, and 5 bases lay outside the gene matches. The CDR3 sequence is CASSLEASGSPYEQYF. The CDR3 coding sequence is TGTGCCAGCAGCTTAGAGGCTAGCGGGAGTCCCTACGAGCAGTACTTC.

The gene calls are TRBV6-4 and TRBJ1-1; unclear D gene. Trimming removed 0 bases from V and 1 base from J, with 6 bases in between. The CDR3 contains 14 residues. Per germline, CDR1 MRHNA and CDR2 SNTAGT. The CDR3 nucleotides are TGTGCCAGCAGTGACTCTTCGGAGAACACTGAAGCTTTCTTT. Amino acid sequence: CASSDSSENTEAFF.

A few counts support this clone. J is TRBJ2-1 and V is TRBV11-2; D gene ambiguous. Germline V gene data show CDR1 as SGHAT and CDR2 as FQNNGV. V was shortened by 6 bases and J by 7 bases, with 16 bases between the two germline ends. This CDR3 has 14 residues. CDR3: CASRLQGSRNEQFF. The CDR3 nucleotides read TGTGCCAGCAGACTACAAGGATCTAGGAATGAGCAGTTCTTC.

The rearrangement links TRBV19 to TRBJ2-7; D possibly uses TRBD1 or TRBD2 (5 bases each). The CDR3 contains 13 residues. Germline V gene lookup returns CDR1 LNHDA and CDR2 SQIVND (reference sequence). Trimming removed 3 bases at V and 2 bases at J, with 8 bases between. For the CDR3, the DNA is TGTGCCAGTAGTATGGGACCGGCCTACGAGCAGTACTTC. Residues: CASSMGPAYEQYF.

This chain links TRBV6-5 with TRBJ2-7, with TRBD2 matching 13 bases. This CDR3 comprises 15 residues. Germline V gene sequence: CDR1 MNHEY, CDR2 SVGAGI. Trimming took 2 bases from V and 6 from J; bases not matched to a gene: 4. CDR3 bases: TGTGCCAGCAGTTACGGGACTAGCGGGAAGGGCGAGCAGTACTTC. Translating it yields CASSYGTSGKGEQYF.

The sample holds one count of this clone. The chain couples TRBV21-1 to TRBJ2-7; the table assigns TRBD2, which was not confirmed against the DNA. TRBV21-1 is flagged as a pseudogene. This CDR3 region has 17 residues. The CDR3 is CASSNSTRDVDSYEQYF. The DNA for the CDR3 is TGTGCCAGCAGCAATTCGACTCGGGATGTGGATTCCTACGAGCAGTACTTC.

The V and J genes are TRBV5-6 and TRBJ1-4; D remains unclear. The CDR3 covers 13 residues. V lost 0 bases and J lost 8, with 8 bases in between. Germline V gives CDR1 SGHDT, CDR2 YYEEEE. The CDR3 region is CASSLGLGEKLFF. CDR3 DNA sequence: TGTGCCAGCAGCTTGGGACTGGGGGAAAAACTGTTTTTT.

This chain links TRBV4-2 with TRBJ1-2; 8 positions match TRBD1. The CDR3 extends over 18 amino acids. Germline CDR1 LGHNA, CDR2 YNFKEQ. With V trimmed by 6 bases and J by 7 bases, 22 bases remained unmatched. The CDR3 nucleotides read TGTGCCAGCAGGAAGACAGGGGTCGTTCCTAATTCGTTTGGTGGCTACACCTTC. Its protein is CASRKTGVVPNSFGGYTF.

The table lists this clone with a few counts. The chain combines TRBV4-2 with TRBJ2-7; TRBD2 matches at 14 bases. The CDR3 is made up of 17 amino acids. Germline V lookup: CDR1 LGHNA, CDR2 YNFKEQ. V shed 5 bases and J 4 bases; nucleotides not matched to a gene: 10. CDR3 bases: TGTGCCAGCAGCGCCGGGACTAGCGGGAGTAAGAGGTACGAGCAGTACTTC. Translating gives CASSAGTSGSKRYEQYF.

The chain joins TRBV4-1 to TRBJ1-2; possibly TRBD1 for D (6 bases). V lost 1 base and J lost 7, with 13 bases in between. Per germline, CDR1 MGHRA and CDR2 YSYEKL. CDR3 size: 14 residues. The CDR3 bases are TGCGCCAGCAGCCAAGTTTCAGGGGCCACTGGCTACACCTTC. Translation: CASSQVSGATGYTF.

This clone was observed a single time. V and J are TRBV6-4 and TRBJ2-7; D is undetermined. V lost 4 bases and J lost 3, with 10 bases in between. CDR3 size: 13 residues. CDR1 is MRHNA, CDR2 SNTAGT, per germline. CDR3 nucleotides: TGTGCCAGCAGTGTGGACGGAGACTACGAGCAGTACTTC. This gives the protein CASSVDGDYEQYF.

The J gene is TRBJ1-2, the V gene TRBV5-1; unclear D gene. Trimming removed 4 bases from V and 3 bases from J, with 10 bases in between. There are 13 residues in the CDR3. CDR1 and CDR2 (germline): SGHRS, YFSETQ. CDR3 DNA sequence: TGCGCCAGCAGCACCGACGGGTACTATGGCTACACCTTC. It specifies CASSTDGYYGYTF.

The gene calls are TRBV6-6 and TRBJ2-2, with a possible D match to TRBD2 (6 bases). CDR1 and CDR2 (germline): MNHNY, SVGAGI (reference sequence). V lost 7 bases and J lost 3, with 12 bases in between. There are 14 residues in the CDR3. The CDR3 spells CASNAGSDTGELFF. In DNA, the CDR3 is TGTGCCAGCAATGCGGGATCCGACACCGGGGAGCTGTTTTTT.

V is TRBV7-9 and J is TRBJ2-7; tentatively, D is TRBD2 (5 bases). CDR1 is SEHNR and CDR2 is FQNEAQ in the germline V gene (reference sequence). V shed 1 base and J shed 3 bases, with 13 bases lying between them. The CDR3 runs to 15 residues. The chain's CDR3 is CASSLVGSSNYEQYF. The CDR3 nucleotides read TGTGCCAGCAGCTTAGTGGGGTCTAGCAACTACGAGCAGTACTTC.

The DNA for the CDR3 is TGTGCCAGCAGCTCTCGACAAAATAGCAATCAGCCCCAGCATTTT. This codes for CASSSRQNSNQPQHF. The gene calls are TRBV7-3 and TRBJ1-5; D gene ambiguous. The germline V gene encodes CDR1 SGHTA and CDR2 FQGTGA. This CDR3 region has 15 residues. Trimming took off 4 bases at V and 0 bases at J, with 10 bases between the two ends.

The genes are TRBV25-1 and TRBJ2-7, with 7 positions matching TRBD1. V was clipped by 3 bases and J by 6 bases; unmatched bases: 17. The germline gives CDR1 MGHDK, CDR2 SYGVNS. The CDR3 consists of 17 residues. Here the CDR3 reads CASSDLAGGMITGEQYF. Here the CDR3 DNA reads TGTGCCAGCAGTGACTTGGCAGGGGGAATGATTACGGGCGAGCAGTACTTC.

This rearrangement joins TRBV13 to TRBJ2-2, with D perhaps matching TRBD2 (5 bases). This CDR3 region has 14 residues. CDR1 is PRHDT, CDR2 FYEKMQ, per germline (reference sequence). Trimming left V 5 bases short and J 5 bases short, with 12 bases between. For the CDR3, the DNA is TGTGCCAGCAGCCTCTCACGGGGAACCGGGGAGCTGTTTTTT. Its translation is CASSLSRGTGELFF.

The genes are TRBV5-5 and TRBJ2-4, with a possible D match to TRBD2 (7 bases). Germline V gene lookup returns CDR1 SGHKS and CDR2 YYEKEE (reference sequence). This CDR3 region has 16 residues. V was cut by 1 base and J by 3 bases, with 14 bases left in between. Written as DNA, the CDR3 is TGTGCCAGCAGCTTGCGGGGAGGGGGGAACAAAAACATTCAGTACTTC. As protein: CASSLRGGGNKNIQYF.

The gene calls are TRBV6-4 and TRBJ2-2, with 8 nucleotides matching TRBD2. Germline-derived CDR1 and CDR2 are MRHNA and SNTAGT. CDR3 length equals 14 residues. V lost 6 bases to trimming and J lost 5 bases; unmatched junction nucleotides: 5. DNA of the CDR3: TGTGCCAGCAGCCCGGGACTAGGGACCGGGGAGCTGTTTTTT. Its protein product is CASSPGLGTGELFF.

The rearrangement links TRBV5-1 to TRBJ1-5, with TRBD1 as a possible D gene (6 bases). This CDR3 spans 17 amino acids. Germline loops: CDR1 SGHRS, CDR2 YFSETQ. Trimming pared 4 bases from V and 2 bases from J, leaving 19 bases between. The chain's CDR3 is CASSARLQGPGNQPQHF. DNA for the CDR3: TGCGCCAGCAGCGCAAGACTCCAGGGGCCAGGCAATCAGCCCCAGCATTTT.

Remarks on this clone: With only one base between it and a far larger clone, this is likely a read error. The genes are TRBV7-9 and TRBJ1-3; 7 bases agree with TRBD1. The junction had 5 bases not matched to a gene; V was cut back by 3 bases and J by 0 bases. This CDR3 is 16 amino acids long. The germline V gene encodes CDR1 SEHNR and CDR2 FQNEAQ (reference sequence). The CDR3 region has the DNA TGTGCCAGCAGCTTTGGGGCAGGGGGCTCTGGAAACACCATATATTTT. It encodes CASSFGAGGSGNTIYF.

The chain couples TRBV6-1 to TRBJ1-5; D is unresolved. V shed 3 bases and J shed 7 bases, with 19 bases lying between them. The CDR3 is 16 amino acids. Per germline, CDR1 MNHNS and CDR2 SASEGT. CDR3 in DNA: TGTGCCAGCAGTGACGAGGGTCCCTCTCAAATACAGCCCCAGCATTTT. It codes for CASSDEGPSQIQPQHF.

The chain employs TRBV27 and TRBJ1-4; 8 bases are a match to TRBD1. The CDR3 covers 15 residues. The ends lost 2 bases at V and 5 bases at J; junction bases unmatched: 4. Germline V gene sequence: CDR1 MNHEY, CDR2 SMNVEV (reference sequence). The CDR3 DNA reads TGTGCCAGCAGTTTAATAAGGACAGGGAATGAAAAACTGTTTTTT. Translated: CASSLIRTGNEKLFF. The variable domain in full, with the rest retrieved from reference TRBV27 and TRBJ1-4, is EAQVTQNPRYLITVTGKKLTVTCSQNMNHEYMSWYRQDPGLGLRQIYYSMNVEVTDKGDVPEGYKVSRKEKRNFPLILESPSPNQTSLYFCASSLIRTGNEKLFFGSGTQLSVL.

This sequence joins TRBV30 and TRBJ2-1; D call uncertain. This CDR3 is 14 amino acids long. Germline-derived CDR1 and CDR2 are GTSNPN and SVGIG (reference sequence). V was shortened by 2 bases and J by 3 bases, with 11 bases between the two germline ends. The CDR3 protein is CAWSWAANYNEQFF. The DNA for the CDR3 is TGTGCCTGGAGTTGGGCGGCCAACTACAATGAGCAGTTCTTC.

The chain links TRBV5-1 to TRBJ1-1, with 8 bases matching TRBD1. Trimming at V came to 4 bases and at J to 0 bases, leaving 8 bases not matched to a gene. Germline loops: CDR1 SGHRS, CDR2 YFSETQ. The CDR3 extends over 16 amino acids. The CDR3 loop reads CASSPPRTGLNTEAFF. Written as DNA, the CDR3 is TGCGCCAGCAGCCCACCGCGGACAGGGTTGAACACTGAAGCTTTCTTT.